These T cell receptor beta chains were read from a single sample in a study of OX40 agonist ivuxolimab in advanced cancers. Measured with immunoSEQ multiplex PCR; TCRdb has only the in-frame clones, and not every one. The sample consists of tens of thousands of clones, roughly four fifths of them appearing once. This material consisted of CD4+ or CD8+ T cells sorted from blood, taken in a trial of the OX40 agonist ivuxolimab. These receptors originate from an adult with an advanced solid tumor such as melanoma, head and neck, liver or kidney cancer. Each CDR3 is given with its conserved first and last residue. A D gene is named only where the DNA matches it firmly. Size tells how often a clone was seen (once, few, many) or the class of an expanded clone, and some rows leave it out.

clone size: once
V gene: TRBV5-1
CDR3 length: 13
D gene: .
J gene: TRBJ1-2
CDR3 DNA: TGCGCCAGCAGCCCTAACACACCTTATGGCTACACCTTC
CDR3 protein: CASSPNTPYGYTF

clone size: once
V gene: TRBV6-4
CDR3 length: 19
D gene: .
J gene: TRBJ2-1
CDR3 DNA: TGTGCCAGCAGGTACAGGACAGTAGTACGGGATAGGTCCTACAATGAGCAGTTCTTC
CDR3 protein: CASRYRTVVRDRSYNEQFF

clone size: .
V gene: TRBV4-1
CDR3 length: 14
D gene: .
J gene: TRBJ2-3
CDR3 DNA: TGCGCCAGCAATAACATAAGGGGGGCAGATACGCAGTATTTT
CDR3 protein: CASNNIRGADTQYF

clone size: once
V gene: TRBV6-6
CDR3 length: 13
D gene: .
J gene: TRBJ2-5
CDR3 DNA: TGTGCCAGCAGCCTCGGGGGCGGTGAGACCCAGTACTTC
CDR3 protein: CASSLGGGETQYF

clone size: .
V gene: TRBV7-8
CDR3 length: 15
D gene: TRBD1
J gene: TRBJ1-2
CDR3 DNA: TGTGCCAGCAGCTTAGTTGGGACAGGCGGGTTTGGCTACACCTTC
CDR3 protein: CASSLVGTGGFGYTF

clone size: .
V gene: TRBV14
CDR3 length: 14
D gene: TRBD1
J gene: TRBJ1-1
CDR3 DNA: TGTGCCAGCAGCCTAAAGACAGGGGGCACTGAAGCTTTCTTT
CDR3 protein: CASSLKTGGTEAFF

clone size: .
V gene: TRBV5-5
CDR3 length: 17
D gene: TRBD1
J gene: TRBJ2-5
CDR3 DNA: TGTGCCAGCAGCCCCGGGACAGGGGGCGGGGGTCAAGAGACCCAGTACTTC
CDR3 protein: CASSPGTGGGGQETQYF

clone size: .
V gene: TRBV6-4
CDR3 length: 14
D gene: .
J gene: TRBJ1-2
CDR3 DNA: TGTGCCAGCAGTGACCCGGAAGGGACATATGGCTACACCTTC
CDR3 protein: CASSDPEGTYGYTF

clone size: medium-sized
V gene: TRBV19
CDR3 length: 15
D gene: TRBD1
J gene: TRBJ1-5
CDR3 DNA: TGTGCCAGCCGCGAGGGGACAGGGCCCAATCAGCCCCAGCATTTT
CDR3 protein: CASREGTGPNQPQHF

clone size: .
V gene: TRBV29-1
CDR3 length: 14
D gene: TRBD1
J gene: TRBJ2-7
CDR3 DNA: TGCAGCGCCAGGACTGGGACAGGCCTCTACGAGCAGTACTTC
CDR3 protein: CSARTGTGLYEQYF

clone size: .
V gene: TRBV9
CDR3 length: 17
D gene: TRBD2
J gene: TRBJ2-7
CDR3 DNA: TGTGCCAGCAGCCCTCATGGGGGGGTATCCGGCTCCTACGAGCAGTACTTC
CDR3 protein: CASSPHGGVSGSYEQYF

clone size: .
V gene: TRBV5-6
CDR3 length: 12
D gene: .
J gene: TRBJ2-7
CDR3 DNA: TGTGCCAGCAGCTTGACGACCTACGAGCAGTACTTC
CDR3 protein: CASSLTTYEQYF

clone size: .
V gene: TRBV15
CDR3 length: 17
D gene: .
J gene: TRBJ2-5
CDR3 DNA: TGTGCCACCAGCAGAGCGAACATCCATTGGACGATGGAGACCCAGTACTTC
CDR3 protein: CATSRANIHWTMETQYF

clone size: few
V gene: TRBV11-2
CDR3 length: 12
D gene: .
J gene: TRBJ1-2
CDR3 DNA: TGTGCCAGCAGCCAGACAGGTTCTGGCTACACCTTC
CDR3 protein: CASSQTGSGYTF

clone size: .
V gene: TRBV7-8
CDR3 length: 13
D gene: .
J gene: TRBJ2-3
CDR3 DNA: TGTGCCAGCAGCTCAGGCATAACAGATACGCAGTATTTT
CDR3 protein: CASSSGITDTQYF

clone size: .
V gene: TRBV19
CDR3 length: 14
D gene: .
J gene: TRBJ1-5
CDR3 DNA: TGTGCCAGTAGCACAGGTCGGGGCAATCAGCCCCAGCATTTT
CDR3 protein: CASSTGRGNQPQHF

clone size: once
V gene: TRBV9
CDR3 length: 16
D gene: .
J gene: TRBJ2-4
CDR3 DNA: TGTGCCAGCAGCGTAGATCCCGGAACAGCCAAAAACATTCAGTACTTC
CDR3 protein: CASSVDPGTAKNIQYF

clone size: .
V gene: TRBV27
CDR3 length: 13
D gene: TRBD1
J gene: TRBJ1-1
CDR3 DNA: TGTGCCAGCAAAGAGACAGGGATTTTTCGAGCTTTCTTT
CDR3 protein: CASKETGIFRAFF

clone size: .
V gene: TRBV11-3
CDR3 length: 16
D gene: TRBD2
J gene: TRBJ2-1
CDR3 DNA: TGTGCCAGCAGCCATAGCGGGGGGGCGGCCTACAATGAGCAGTTCTTC
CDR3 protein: CASSHSGGAAYNEQFF

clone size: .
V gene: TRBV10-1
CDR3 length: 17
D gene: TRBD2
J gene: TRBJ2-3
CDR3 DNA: TGCGCCAGCAGTGGGCCTAGACCGGGACTAGTCCCAGATACGCAGTATTTT
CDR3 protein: CASSGPRPGLVPDTQYF

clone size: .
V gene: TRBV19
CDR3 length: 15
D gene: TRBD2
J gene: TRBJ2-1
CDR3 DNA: TGTGCCAGTAGAGGTCTAGCGGGAGCCTACAATGAGCAGTTCTTC
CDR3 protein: CASRGLAGAYNEQFF